This T cell receptor (beta chain) came from a study of OX40 agonist ivuxolimab in advanced cancers. Study background: Patients treated during dose escalation were battling hepatocellular carcinoma, melanoma, renal cell or head and neck cancer. The mean age was 60 years, ranging from about 23 to 79, with under 90% of participants male. Study observations and caveats: Not determined was the antigen specificity of the expanded peripheral T cells.

With regard to this clone: Its target is unknown.

Measured with immunoSEQ multiplex PCR; TCRdb has only the in-frame clones, and not every one. Here the sample spans 60,000 to 80,000 clones, about 82% being singletons. The CDR3 spans 15 residues. Per germline, CDR1 LNHDA and CDR2 SQIVND (reference sequence). V gave up 3 bases and J gave up 7 bases, with 18 bases separating them. This rearrangement joins TRBV19 to TRBJ2-5; D unclear. The sequence came from an adult with an advanced solid tumor such as melanoma, head and neck, liver or kidney cancer. The specimen was CD4+ or CD8+ T cells sorted from blood, collected in a trial of the OX40 agonist ivuxolimab. The CDR3 bases are TGTGCCAGTAGTATGGGCGGTATAACAAGAGGGACCCAGTACTTC. Amino acids: CASSMGGITRGTQYF.